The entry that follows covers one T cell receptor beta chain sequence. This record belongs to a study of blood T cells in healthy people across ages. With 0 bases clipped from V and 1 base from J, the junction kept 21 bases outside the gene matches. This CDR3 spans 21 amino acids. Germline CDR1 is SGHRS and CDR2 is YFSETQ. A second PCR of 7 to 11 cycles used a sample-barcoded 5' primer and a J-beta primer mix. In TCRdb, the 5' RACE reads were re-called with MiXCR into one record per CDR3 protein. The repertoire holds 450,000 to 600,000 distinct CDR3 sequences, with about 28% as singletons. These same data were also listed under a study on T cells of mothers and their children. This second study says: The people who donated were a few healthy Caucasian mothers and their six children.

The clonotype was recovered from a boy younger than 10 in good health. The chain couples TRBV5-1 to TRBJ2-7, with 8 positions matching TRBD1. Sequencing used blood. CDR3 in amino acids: CASSLEGDRTTRRSWSYEQYF. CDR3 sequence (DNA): TGCGCCAGCAGCTTGGAGGGGGACAGGACAACGAGACGCTCATGGTCCTACGAGCAGTACTTC.